Below are 9 T cell receptor beta chains sequenced from a single sample in a study of cytomegalovirus exposure and HLA in healthy donors. 60 Vbeta and 13 Jbeta primers were used in PCR. Profiled with immunoSEQ multiplex PCR; TCRdb holds only in-frame clones, not every one. The repertoire holds about 140,000 clones, with around 87% as singletons. Sequencing was done on a sample of PBMCs. The source is a woman under 40 in good health and CMV-seronegative.

The V call is TRBV5-5, the J call TRBJ1-2; D uncertain. CDR1 is SGHKS, CDR2 YYEKEE, per germline (reference sequence). This CDR3 region has 17 residues. V dropped 3 bases and J dropped 4 bases, with 22 bases sitting between them. In DNA, the CDR3 is TGTGCCAGCAGCTCTGTGCGCCTTGGGCAGTCTGGCTATGGCTACACCTTC. Residues: CASSSVRLGQSGYGYTF. The full variable domain, in which reference TRBV5-5 and TRBJ1-2 provide the parts outside the CDR3, is DAGVTQSPTHLIKTRGQQVTLRCSPISGHKSVSWYQQVLGQGPQFIFQYYEKEERGRGNFPDRFSARQFPNYSSELNVNALLLGDSALYLCASSSVRLGQSGYGYTFGSGTRLTVV.

The gene calls are TRBV28 and TRBJ2-7; 11 nucleotides align to TRBD2. From germline, CDR1 is MDHEN and CDR2 SYDVKM. The CDR3 has 15 residues. J lost 3 bases, V lost 8 bases, and 9 bases had no gene match. The DNA of the CDR3 is TGTGCCAGCTCCCCTCTAGCGGGGGGCGACTACGAGCAGTACTTC. This encodes CASSPLAGGDYEQYF.

This chain uses TRBV7-9 with TRBJ2-7; the D gene is possibly TRBD1 (6 bases). Germline values: CDR1 SEHNR, CDR2 FQNEAQ (reference sequence). The CDR3 is 15 residues long. V gave up 1 base and J gave up 3 bases, with 13 bases separating them. This chain's CDR3 is CASSLGPGAIYEQYF. CDR3 nucleotide sequence: TGTGCCAGCAGCTTAGGTCCAGGGGCCATCTACGAGCAGTACTTC.

A remark on this clone: The junction departs from the called germline gene at one end, perhaps through a read error. V is TRBV4-1 and J is TRBJ2-7; the match to TRBD2 covers 8 bases. The CDR3 loop spans 19 amino acids. Germline values: CDR1 MGHRA, CDR2 YSYEKL. The CDR3 reads CASSQDPTLAGGPSHEQYF. The CDR3 DNA follows: TGCGCCAGCAGCCAAGATCCCACTCTAGCGGGTGGACCCTCCCACGAGCAGTACTTC.

V and J are TRBV9 and TRBJ2-3; TRBD2 matches 9 bases. This CDR3 spans 17 amino acids. After removal of 2 bases from V and 4 bases from J, the junction contained 11 bases not matched to a gene. Germline V gene sequence: CDR1 SGDLS, CDR2 YYNGEE. The CDR3 protein is CASSVLAGRNIADTQYF. In nucleotides, the CDR3 is TGTGCCAGCAGCGTTCTAGCGGGGAGGAACATTGCAGATACGCAGTATTTT.

This clone was detected only once. Sequence at one end of the junction differs from germline and may be a read error. The CDR3 loop is CVSSYGTGSRTEAFF. As DNA, the CDR3 is TGTGTCAGCAGTTACGGGACAGGGTCACGGACTGAAGCTTTCTTT. J is TRBJ1-1 and V is TRBV6-5, with 9 nucleotides matching TRBD1. CDR3 length: 15 amino acids. Germline assignment: CDR1 MNHEY and CDR2 SVGAGI.

About this clone: At one of its ends the junction is not consistent with the germline gene, which may arise from a read error. The V gene is TRBV29-1, the J gene TRBJ2-1, with D possibly TRBD2 on 5 matching bases. CDR1 and CDR2 from the germline V gene are SQVTM and ANQGSEA. CDR3 length equals 10 residues. The CDR3 sequence is CSADQASRIF. CDR3 bases: TGCAGCGCCGACCAAGCTAGCAGGATCTTC.

Details on this clone: One end of the junction varies from germline; a read error may be responsible. The chain employs TRBV7-9 and TRBJ1-5; no definite D call. This CDR3 is built from 12 residues. Germline V gene data show CDR1 as SEHNR and CDR2 as FQNEAQ (reference sequence). In DNA form, the CDR3 reads TGTTCCAGCAGCCTTGGGCATCAGCCCCAGCATTTT. As protein: CSSSLGHQPQHF.

This chain uses TRBV2 with TRBJ1-5; 9 bases align to TRBD1. The CDR3 length is 15 residues. The germline V gene encodes CDR1 SNHLY and CDR2 FYNNEI. V gave up 4 bases and J gave up 7 bases; unmatched junction bases: 8. CDR3 in DNA: TGTGCCAGCAGTGTGGAACAGGGGGCAACGCAGCCCCAGCATTTT. Its protein product is CASSVEQGATQPQHF.